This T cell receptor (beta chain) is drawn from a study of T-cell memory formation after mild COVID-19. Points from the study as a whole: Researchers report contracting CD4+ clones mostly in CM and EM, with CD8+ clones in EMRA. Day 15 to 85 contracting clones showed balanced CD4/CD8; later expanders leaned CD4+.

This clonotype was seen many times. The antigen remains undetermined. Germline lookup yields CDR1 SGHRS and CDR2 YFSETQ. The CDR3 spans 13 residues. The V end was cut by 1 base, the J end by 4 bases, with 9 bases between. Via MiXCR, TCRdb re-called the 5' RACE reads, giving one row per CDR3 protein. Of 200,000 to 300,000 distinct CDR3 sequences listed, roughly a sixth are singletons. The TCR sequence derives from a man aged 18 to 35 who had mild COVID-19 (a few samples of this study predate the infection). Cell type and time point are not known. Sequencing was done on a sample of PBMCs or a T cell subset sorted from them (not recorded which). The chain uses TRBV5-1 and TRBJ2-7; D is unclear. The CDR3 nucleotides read TGCGCCAGCAGCTTGAGACCTCGATACGAGCAGTACTTC. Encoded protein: CASSLRPRYEQYF.